This T cell receptor (beta chain) originates from a study of OX40 agonist ivuxolimab in advanced cancers. Context from the whole study: Ivuxolimab, which targeted the costimulatory receptor OX40 (CD134), was an agonistic, fully human IgG2 monoclonal antibody. Intravenous ivuxolimab was administered to patients every 2 weeks at six dose levels: 0.01, 0.1, 0.3, 1.5, 3 and 10 mg/kg. Of the approximately 54 dose-escalation patients, hepatocellular carcinoma was present in approximately 20, melanoma in approximately 15, renal cell carcinoma in 9 and head and neck cancer in 9. The dose-escalation cohort was 82.7% male with a mean age of around 62 years, ranging from roughly 20 to 85. Patients were allowed to have had prior anti-PD-1, anti-PD-L1 or anti-CTLA-4 therapy, and more than 30% of the dose-escalation patients had previously received checkpoint inhibitors. Partial responses occurred in three dose-escalation patients: two with cutaneous melanoma and one with hepatocellular carcinoma. Peripheral TCRbeta sequencing aimed to test whether ivuxolimab altered TCR sequence diversity and caused clonal T-cell expansion. The paper covers the monotherapy dose-escalation part of the phase I ivuxolimab trial, which included N of about 56 patients. Beyond this particular receptor, the publication reports: Low levels of normalized T-cell clonal expansion were also shown by some nonresponding patients. After ivuxolimab, more expanded clones were found on average in CD8+ T cells than in CD4+ T cells. In the 0.1-3.0 mg/kg groups, partial responders had among the lowest normalized peripheral clonal expansion, particularly in CD8+ T cells. At doses of 0.1 to 3.0 mg/kg, clonal expansion of both CD4+ and CD8+ blood T cells was observed from baseline to week 6. The antigen specificity of the peripheral T cells that underwent clonal expansion was not determined.

Patients with autoimmune disease history or receiving systemic immunosuppression were excluded from the trial. In every dose cohort, peripheral blood was drawn for TCR sequencing at baseline, cycle 4 day 1, and cycle 7 day 1. Samples were obtained from an open-label, multicenter, first-in-human phase I dose-escalation trial of ivuxolimab. Adults with locally advanced or metastatic melanoma, renal cell carcinoma, hepatocellular carcinoma or head and neck squamous cell carcinoma were enrolled in the trial. Before TCR sequencing, CD4+ T cells and CD8+ T cells were sorted from peripheral blood as separate populations. The CDR3 runs 15 amino acids, cysteine and phenylalanine included. Only the CDR3 part of the read is kept: 45 bases, read in frame from the first base. Sequences SGDLS (CDR1) and YYNGEE (CDR2) are obtained from the germline V gene. Between the V and J ends, shortened by 3 bases and 0 bases respectively, the junction contains 7 bases.

Details on this clone: This receptor's antigen is unknown. No base quality information exists; no much larger clone differs at one position.

Genomic DNA was extracted from sorted cells for sequencing of the TCRbeta CDR3 region. TCRbeta CDR3 regions were sequenced using the immunoSEQ Assay. The source is immuneACCESS, and TCRdb retained only in-frame sequences with V and J called. Part of the clones is not carried over; for the studies checked, unresolved V genes explain less than half of this, and the remainder is unexplained. Recorded for this sample are about 77,000 clones; more than 75% of them occurred a single time. The leading ten clones occupy 6.2% of the sample. This sequence was found in an adult with an advanced solid tumor such as melanoma, head and neck, liver or kidney cancer. In this chain, TRBV9 is recombined with TRBJ1-6; the D segment cannot be called with confidence. The material sequenced was CD4+ or CD8+ T cells sorted from blood, taken in a trial of the OX40 agonist ivuxolimab. In nucleotide form, the sequence is TGTGCCAGCAGCGGGGGTGTCTCCTATAATTCACCCCTCCACTTT. It translates to CASSGGVSYNSPLHF. Outside the CDR3, residues come from the reference TRBV9 and TRBJ1-6 proteins, so the full variable domain is: DSGVTQTPKHLITATGQRVTLRCSPRSGDLSVYWYQQSLDQGLQFLIQYYNGEERAKGNILERFSAQQFPDLHSELNLSSLELGDSALYFCASSGGVSYNSPLHFGNGTRLTVT.